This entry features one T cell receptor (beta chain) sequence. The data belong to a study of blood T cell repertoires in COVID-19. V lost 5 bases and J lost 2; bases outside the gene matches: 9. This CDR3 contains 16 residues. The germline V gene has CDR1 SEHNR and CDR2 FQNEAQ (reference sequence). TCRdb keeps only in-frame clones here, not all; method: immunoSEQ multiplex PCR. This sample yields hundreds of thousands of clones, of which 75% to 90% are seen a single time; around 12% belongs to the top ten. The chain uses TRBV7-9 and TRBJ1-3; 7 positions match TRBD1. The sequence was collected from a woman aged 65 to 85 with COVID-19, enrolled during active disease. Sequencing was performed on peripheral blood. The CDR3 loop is CASSPQQGRPGNTIYF. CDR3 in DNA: TGTGCCAGCAGCCCACAACAGGGGCGGCCTGGAAACACCATATATTTT.